These 17 T cell receptor beta chains were all obtained from the same sample, sequenced in a study of blood T cell repertoires in COVID-19 (dated by TCRdb to the early 2020s). The library was obtained by the immunoSEQ multiplex PCR assay. Held by TCRdb, this immuneACCESS table contains in-frame sequences only and omits some clones. Under half of the omission traces to an unresolved V gene where checked; the cause of the rest is unknown. In all, the sample holds approximately 200,000 clones, and approximately 83% of those were seen once. Approximately 11% of the sample belongs to the ten largest clones. Input material: peripheral blood. These receptors were taken from a human donor with active or convalescent COVID-19. The donor label of this sample is uncertain.

The chain joins TRBV7-9 to TRBJ1-6, with a tentative D call TRBD1 (6 bases). There are 18 residues in the CDR3. Trimming shortened V by 1 base and J by 7 bases, and 20 bases separated the two germline ends. Germline V gives CDR1 SEHNR, CDR2 FQNEAQ (reference sequence). CDR3 DNA sequence: TGTGCCAGCAGCTTAGATTTTTGGGCAGGGGCCCGGAATTCACCCCTCCACTTT. Residues: CASSLDFWAGARNSPLHF.

The chain uses TRBV6-5 and TRBJ1-1; weak D call: TRBD1 (5 bases). The CDR3 runs to 13 residues. Trimming cost V 7 bases and J 8 bases, with 17 bases left between them. Per the germline V gene, CDR1 is MNHEY and CDR2 is SVGAGI. The CDR3 DNA reads TGTGCCAGCACCCCTAGGGGCGGGGACGAAGCTTTCTTT. Amino acid sequence: CASTPRGGDEAFF.

The chain recombines TRBV30 with TRBJ2-7; 7 positions match TRBD2. V lost 4 bases and J lost 2; bases outside the gene matches: 17. Germline loops: CDR1 GTSNPN, CDR2 SVGIG (reference sequence). CDR3 length equals 17 residues. CDR3: CAWNNKVGRESTYEQYF. The CDR3 DNA reads TGTGCCTGGAATAACAAAGTAGGGCGGGAGTCCACCTACGAGCAGTACTTC.

CDR3 in amino acids: CASSPPGQGDQPQHF. The CDR3 region has the DNA TGCGCCAGCAGTCCCCCGGGACAGGGGGATCAGCCCCAGCATTTT. The chain recombines TRBV4-3 with TRBJ1-5; the match to TRBD1 covers 11 bases. The germline V gene has CDR1 LGHNA and CDR2 YSLEER. This CDR3 region has 15 residues. Losses at the gene ends were 6 bases for V and 5 bases for J; bases not matched to a gene: 6.

The V and J genes are TRBV2 and TRBJ1-5, with TRBD1 matching 9 bases. Germline CDR1 is SNHLY and CDR2 is FYNNEI. The CDR3 loop spans 14 amino acids. Unmatched junction bases numbered 9, after V lost 6 bases and J lost 9 bases. As DNA, the CDR3 is TGTGCCAGCAGGAGGGGACAGGGCCAGGGGCCCCAGCATTTT. Its translation: CASRRGQGQGPQHF.

This clone appeared once. This chain uses TRBV11-3 with TRBJ2-7, with 8 bases lining up with TRBD1. Germline V lookup: CDR1 SGHNT, CDR2 YENEEA. The CDR3 runs 13 residues. J lost 12 bases, V lost 5 bases, and 12 bases had no gene match. CDR3 in DNA: TGTGCCAGCAGCCTTACGGGACAGGCGCCCCGGTACTTC. Protein: CASSLTGQAPRYF.

The chain links TRBV25-1 to TRBJ2-1; D is possibly TRBD2 (6 bases). V was cut by 4 bases and J by 5 bases, with 15 bases left in between. This CDR3 is 15 amino acids long. The germline V gene encodes CDR1 MGHDK and CDR2 SYGVNS. The CDR3 DNA sequence: TGTGCCAGCAGTGTAACTCTAGCGCCAGACAATGAGCAGTTCTTC. It specifies CASSVTLAPDNEQFF.

This clone has a count of ten or more. The chain recombines TRBV7-9 with TRBJ1-4; the D gene is possibly TRBD1 (6 bases). Trimming removed 5 bases from V and 8 bases from J, with 18 bases in between. This CDR3 is built from 15 residues. Germline-derived CDR1 and CDR2 are SEHNR and FQNEAQ (reference sequence). In DNA, the CDR3 is TGTGCCAGCAGCCTTGCCGCGGGGGGCGGGGAAAAACTGTTTTTT. It yields the protein CASSLAAGGGEKLFF.

J is TRBJ2-7 and V is TRBV18; 13 bases are shared with TRBD2. The ends lost 3 bases at V and 5 bases at J; junction bases unmatched: 7. CDR1 is KGHSH and CDR2 is LQKENI in the germline V gene. This CDR3 comprises 16 residues. The CDR3 here is CASSPPRGTSGDEQYF. The CDR3 DNA sequence: TGTGCCAGCTCACCCCCCCGGGGGACTAGCGGGGACGAGCAGTACTTC. The whole variable domain, filled in from reference TRBV18 and TRBJ2-7, reads NAGVMQNPRHLVRRRGQEARLRCSPMKGHSHVYWYRQLPEEGLKFMVYLQKENIIDESGMPKERFSAEFPKEGPSILRIQQVVRGDSAAYFCASSPPRGTSGDEQYFGPGTRLTVT.

The rearrangement links TRBV2 to TRBJ1-3; D is ambiguous. The CDR3 is 16 amino acids. The ends were cut back, 6 bases at V and 1 base at J, with 16 bases in the middle. Germline V lookup: CDR1 SNHLY, CDR2 FYNNEI. In DNA form, the CDR3 reads TGTGCCAGCAGCGAATTGGGAGGGTTTTCTGGAAACACCATATATTTT. Protein: CASSELGGFSGNTIYF.

The chain uses TRBV11-1 and TRBJ1-4; D gene ambiguous. This CDR3 has 13 residues. Trimming pared 8 bases from V and 5 bases from J, leaving 12 bases between. The germline CDR1 and CDR2 sequences are SGHAT and FQDESV (reference sequence). The CDR3 loop reads CASRRNPNEKLFF. DNA of the CDR3: TGTGCCAGCCGGAGGAATCCGAATGAAAAACTGTTTTTT.

This clone was counted only a few times. The chain couples TRBV28 to TRBJ1-1; 7 positions match TRBD1. With 4 bases clipped from V and 0 bases from J, the junction kept 8 bases outside the gene matches. Germline CDR1 MDHEN, CDR2 SYDVKM. This CDR3 comprises 16 residues. DNA of the CDR3: TGTGCCAGCAGTTCGCCCGGACAGGTCCTGAACACTGAAGCTTTCTTT. It encodes CASSSPGQVLNTEAFF.

The gene calls are TRBV19 and TRBJ2-7; a possible D gene is TRBD2 (5 bases). With 2 bases removed from V and 12 bases from J, the gap between germline ends came to 23 bases. Germline loops: CDR1 LNHDA, CDR2 SQIVND (reference sequence). CDR3 size: 15 residues. The CDR3: CASSISSSSAGWLYF. CDR3 coding DNA: TGTGCCAGTAGTATATCCAGCTCATCGGCGGGCTGGCTGTACTTC.

The gene calls are TRBV9 and TRBJ2-1; 10 bases align to TRBD2. The length of the CDR3 is 18 residues. The trim removed 4 bases at V and 6 bases at J, leaving 16 bases unmatched. Germline V CDR1 and CDR2: SGDLS, YYNGEE. The CDR3 DNA sequence: TGTGCCAGCAGCCCCCCGGGACTAGCGTTACCCAGAGGCAATGAGCAGTTCTTC. It yields the protein CASSPPGLALPRGNEQFF.

The genes are TRBV5-4 and TRBJ2-1, with TRBD2 matching 10 bases. The CDR3 spans 16 residues. The germline gives CDR1 SGHNT, CDR2 YYREEE (reference sequence). Germline trimming cut 1 base from V and 8 bases from J; bases unmatched to any gene: 9. CDR3 protein: CASSLFLAGVNDEQFF. Here the CDR3 DNA reads TGTGCCAGCAGCTTGTTCCTAGCGGGAGTAAACGATGAGCAGTTCTTC.

In the case of this clone: Distinct nucleotide sequences in the sample also encode this CDR3. This chain connects TRBV18 to TRBJ2-2, with TRBD2 identical over 8 bases. The CDR3 runs to 15 residues. CDR1 and CDR2 (germline): KGHSH, LQKENI. With 3 bases clipped from V and 3 bases from J, the junction kept 3 bases outside the gene matches. This CDR3 is CASSPGLADTGELFF. CDR3 in DNA: TGTGCCAGCTCACCTGGACTAGCCGACACCGGGGAGCTGTTTTTT. Using reference TRBV18 and TRBJ2-2 for the parts outside the CDR3, the full variable domain is NAGVMQNPRHLVRRRGQEARLRCSPMKGHSHVYWYRQLPEEGLKFMVYLQKENIIDESGMPKERFSAEFPKEGPSILRIQQVVRGDSAAYFCASSPGLADTGELFFGEGSRLTVL.

V usage is TRBV5-4 and J usage is TRBJ2-3; 9 bases match TRBD1. The trim removed 7 bases at V and 4 bases at J, leaving 7 bases unmatched. The CDR3 loop spans 14 amino acids. CDR1 is SGHNT, CDR2 YYREEE, per germline (reference sequence). The CDR3 is CASGYRTGADTQYF. The CDR3 DNA follows: TGTGCCAGCGGTTATCGGACAGGGGCAGATACGCAGTATTTT.